This T cell receptor beta chain originates from a study of blood T cell repertoires in COVID-19. Overall study: Samples came from the United States, Italy and Spain, spanning acute and convalescent COVID-19.

Only one count was recorded for this clone. The germline V gene encodes CDR1 MGHDK and CDR2 SYGVNS. Unmatched junction bases numbered 10, after V lost 4 bases and J lost 10 bases. The CDR3 runs 16 residues. Repertoires were generated with immunoSEQ multiplex PCR, while TCRdb's copy carries only in-frame clones and drops some. Here the sample spans some 260,000 clones, roughly 85% being singletons. V and J are TRBV25-1 and TRBJ2-1; 13 bases are shared with TRBD2. The sample consisted of peripheral blood. The source of this sequence is a woman under 30 with acute or convalescent COVID-19. The CDR3 loop is CASSAAGTSGIREQFF. CDR3 nucleotide sequence: TGTGCCAGCAGTGCCGCCGGGACTAGCGGGATAAGGGAGCAGTTCTTC.